These 13 T cell receptor beta chains came from one sample sequenced in a study of regulatory T cells in long-lasting Graves disease. TCR beta libraries were built with iRepertoire HTBI primers and Arm-PCR of CDR3 regions. TCRdb itself ran the multiplex PCR reads through MiXCR, one entry per CDR3 protein. The data hold around 320,000 distinct CDR3 sequences, with over 15% observed a single time. Time point: newly diagnosed GD, antithyroid drugs for less than 3 months. With RNA extracted from PBMCs as input, the TCR library was made. These data were likewise used in another study, on T cells in Graves' hyperthyroidism and ophthalmopathy.

Specimen: peripheral blood mononuclear cells (PBMCs), collected at new diagnosis, from a patient treated with antithyroid drugs. These receptors originate from a man aged 40-55 years with Graves disease.

Many counts were recorded for this clonotype. This sequence joins TRBV7-2 and TRBJ1-6; TRBD1 is a possible D gene (5 bases). V was trimmed by 1 base and J by 9 bases, leaving 7 bases between them. Germline loops: CDR1 SGHTA, CDR2 FQGNSA. The length of the CDR3 is 13 residues. CDR3 sequence: CASSLGRGSPLHF. The CDR3 nucleotides read TGTGCCAGCAGCTTAGGGAGGGGTTCACCCCTCCACTTT.

This clonotype was detected ten times or more. The chain links TRBV24-1 to TRBJ2-1; D unresolved. This CDR3 is built from 11 residues. Germline V gene sequence: CDR1 KGHDR, CDR2 SFDVKD. V lost 10 bases and J 5 bases, leaving 8 bases between the germline ends. This CDR3 is CATKQDNEQFF. Here the CDR3 DNA reads TGTGCCACGAAGCAAGACAATGAGCAGTTCTTC.

The chain combines TRBV18 with TRBJ2-7; D remains ambiguous. CDR3 length equals 14 residues. Germline CDR1 reads KGHSH; CDR2 reads LQKENI. Deletions cut 6 bases from V and 6 bases from J, with 18 bases between. CDR3 sequence (DNA): TGTGCCAGCTCCGACGGAGACCGGCAGAGCGAGCAGTACTTC. Translation gives CASSDGDRQSEQYF.

This clonotype was observed many times. V is TRBV5-1 and J is TRBJ2-7; 8 bases map to TRBD1. Germline V gene data show CDR1 as SGHRS and CDR2 as YFSETQ. The J segment lost 0 bases and the V segment lost 5 bases, leaving 4 bases of the junction unmatched. This CDR3 is 14 amino acids long. The CDR3, as DNA: TGCGCCAGCAGAGGACAGGGACCCTCCTACGAGCAGTACTTC. It yields the protein CASRGQGPSYEQYF.

This clonotype was counted many times. The chain couples TRBV20-1 to TRBJ1-1, with a possible D match to TRBD1 (5 bases). Germline V gene lookup returns CDR1 DFQATT and CDR2 SNEGSKA (reference sequence). CDR3 length: 16 residues. V was shortened by 4 bases and J by 0 bases, with 18 bases between the two germline ends. CDR3 amino acids: CSAKIFGAPMNTEAFF. As DNA, the CDR3 is TGCAGTGCTAAAATTTTTGGGGCCCCGATGAACACTGAAGCTTTCTTT.

The chain couples TRBV9 to TRBJ1-2, with a possible D match to TRBD1 (5 bases). This CDR3 spans 14 amino acids. V was shortened by 6 bases and J by 4 bases, with 16 bases between the two germline ends. Germline V CDR1 and CDR2: SGDLS, YYNGEE. The CDR3 bases are TGTGCCAGCACCCCGACAGACAGAATCTATGGCTACACCTTC. Amino acid sequence: CASTPTDRIYGYTF.

This clonotype was seen at least ten times. The chain carries TRBV2 and TRBJ1-5, with 7 nucleotides matching TRBD1. The V and J ends lost 6 bases and 7 bases, in that order; junction bases with no gene match: 9. This CDR3 comprises 14 residues. Germline V lookup: CDR1 SNHLY, CDR2 FYNNEI. Written as DNA, the CDR3 is TGTGCCAGCAGCAGACAGGGCCCCAGCCAGCCCCAGCATTTT. It translates to CASSRQGPSQPQHF.

The sample holds many counts of this clonotype. V and J are TRBV7-9 and TRBJ2-5, with D possibly being TRBD1 or TRBD2 (6 bases each). Trimming shortened V by 10 bases and J by 4 bases, and 19 bases separated the two germline ends. The germline V gene has CDR1 SEHNR and CDR2 FQNEAQ (reference sequence). The length of the CDR3 is 14 residues. CDR3 sequence (DNA): TGTGCCAACACGCGCAGGGGAGGAGTAGAGACCCAGTACTTC. As protein: CANTRRGGVETQYF. The complete variable domain, with remaining parts taken from reference TRBV7-9 and TRBJ2-5, reads DTGVSQNPRHKITKRGQNVTFRCDPISEHNRLYWYRQTLGQGPEFLTYFQNEAQLEKSRLLSDRFSAERPKGSFSTLEIQRTEQGDSAMYLCANTRRGGVETQYFGPGTRLLVL.

In this sample, this clonotype turned up a few times. The gene calls are TRBV11-2 and TRBJ2-3; 7 nucleotides agree with TRBD1. This CDR3 comprises 15 residues. V lost 1 base and J lost 2; bases outside the gene matches: 3. CDR1 and CDR2 (germline): SGHAT, FQNNGV. CDR3 protein: CASSLGQGFTDTQYF. Here the CDR3 DNA reads TGTGCCAGCAGCTTAGGACAGGGATTCACAGATACGCAGTATTTT.

V and J are TRBV3-1 and TRBJ2-5; a possible D gene is TRBD1 (5 bases). CDR3 length: 15 amino acids. Looked up from germline, CDR1 is LGHDT and CDR2 is YNNKEL (reference sequence). Deletions cut 1 base from V and 4 bases from J, with 13 bases between. CDR3 in amino acids: CASSQGATGLETQYF. The CDR3 DNA sequence: TGTGCCAGCAGCCAAGGGGCAACAGGTCTAGAGACCCAGTACTTC.

This clonotype was observed many times. The J gene is TRBJ1-2, the V gene TRBV6-2 or TRBV6-3, with D uncertain. Germline CDR1 MNHEY, CDR2 SVGEGT. The CDR3 is 14 residues long. The V and J ends lost 5 bases and 2 bases respectively, with 12 bases between them. CDR3 in DNA: TGTGCCAGCAGTGATCCGACCGGGAACTATGGCTACACCTTC. It encodes CASSDPTGNYGYTF.

This clonotype was found a few times. The chain joins TRBV6-2 or TRBV6-3 to TRBJ1-1; maybe TRBD1 (5 bases). Looked up from germline, CDR1 is MNHEY and CDR2 is SVGEGT. The length of the CDR3 is 16 residues. V dropped 5 bases and J dropped 5 bases, with 21 bases sitting between them. In DNA, the CDR3 is TGTGCCAGCAGTGAAGCTTGGGAGGGGAGGAGGACTGAAGCTTTCTTT. Its translation is CASSEAWEGRRTEAFF.

In its sample, this clonotype was seen many times. The chain employs TRBV11-2 and TRBJ1-6; 7 positions agree with TRBD1. Germline V gene data show CDR1 as SGHAT and CDR2 as FQNNGV. The V segment lost 1 base and the J segment 10 bases; nucleotides outside the gene matches: 4. CDR3 length: 14 amino acids. The DNA for the CDR3 is TGTGCCAGCAGCTTAGGGGCAGGGGGATCACCCCTCCACTTT. Translating it yields CASSLGAGGSPLHF.